The present entry profiles one T cell receptor (beta chain) with its context. Authors' analysis steps: Estimated nucleated cell counts came from reference gene primer amplification. Produced via immunoSEQ multiplex PCR; TCRdb's table is partial and in-frame only. V, J and clone size are those of that table, while D and trimming were read from the DNA. The sample comprises roughly 200,000 clones, around 83% of which are singletons, and 4.5% to 5% rests with the top ten. The CDR3 consists of 13 residues. Deletions cut 5 bases from V and 4 bases from J, with 12 bases between. The sample is drawn from a study of blood T cell repertoires in COVID-19. Across the whole study: Researchers got acute and convalescent COVID-19 samples from the United States, Italy and Spain. Sources were T cells, B-cell-depleted T cells, or PBMCs; the material itself was cDNA or gDNA.

The sequenced sample was peripheral blood. The clonotype comes from a woman at least 80 years old with acute or convalescent COVID-19. V and J are TRBV12-3 or TRBV12-4 and TRBJ2-7; D perhaps matches TRBD2 (5 bases). Written as DNA, the CDR3 is TGTGCCAGCAGTCAGCGGAGAGTGTACGAGCAGTACTTC. Encoded protein: CASSQRRVYEQYF.